These 3 T cell receptor beta chains were sequenced from one sample in a study of post-analysis software for immune sequencing data. For these receptors, no antigen is known. Researchers reported that TCR beta cDNA libraries carried unique molecular identifiers. TCRdb itself ran the PCR reads through MiXCR, one entry per CDR3 protein. The data show roughly 670,000 distinct CDR3 sequences, more than 50% seen once. Findings of the study overall: Comparison of patients with controls showed roughly five TRBV segments more frequent in patients, TRBV5-6, TRBV5-1 and TRBV20-1 among them.

The sample consisted of blood. The receptor source for this set is a girl aged 2-10 years with multiple sclerosis.

The chain links TRBV20-1 to TRBJ2-3; a possible D gene is TRBD2 (5 bases). Trimming shortened V by 0 bases and J by 5 bases, and 12 bases separated the two germline ends. Germline CDR1 and CDR2: DFQATT and SNEGSKA (reference sequence). The CDR3 has 14 amino acids. CDR3 region: CSARDPGRGDTQYF. CDR3 in DNA: TGCAGTGCTAGAGATCCGGGGAGAGGAGATACGCAGTATTTT.

This clonotype turned up a few times. The chain employs TRBV7-9 and TRBJ1-4; D not resolved. The V gene lost 5 bases and the J gene lost 4 bases, with 8 bases spanning the gap. Germline V gives CDR1 SEHNR, CDR2 FQNEAQ (reference sequence). The CDR3 totals 13 residues. The CDR3 reads CASSARVNEKLFF. As DNA, the CDR3 is TGTGCCAGCAGCGCCCGGGTTAATGAAAAACTGTTTTTT.

The rearrangement links TRBV7-2 to TRBJ2-3; TRBD2 might be the D (6 bases). This CDR3 is 17 amino acids long. Germline V gene sequence: CDR1 SGHTA, CDR2 FQGNSA. V lost 1 base and J 2 bases, leaving 16 bases between the germline ends. CDR3 protein: CASSLVRGTEITDTQYF. For the CDR3, the DNA is TGTGCCAGCAGCTTAGTTCGCGGGACCGAAATCACAGATACGCAGTATTTT.